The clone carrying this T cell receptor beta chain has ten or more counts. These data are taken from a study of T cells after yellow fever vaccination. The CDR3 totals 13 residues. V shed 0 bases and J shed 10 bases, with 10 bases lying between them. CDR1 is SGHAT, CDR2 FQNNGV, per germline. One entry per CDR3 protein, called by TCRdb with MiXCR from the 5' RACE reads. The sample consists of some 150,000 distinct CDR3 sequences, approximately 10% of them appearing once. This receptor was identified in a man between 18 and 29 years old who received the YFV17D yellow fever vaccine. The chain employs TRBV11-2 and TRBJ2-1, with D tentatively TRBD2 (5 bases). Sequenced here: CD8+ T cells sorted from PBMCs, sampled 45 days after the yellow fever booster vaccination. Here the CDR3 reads CASSLEVWEEQFF. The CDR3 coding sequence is TGTGCCAGCAGCTTAGAAGTTTGGGAGGAGCAGTTCTTC.